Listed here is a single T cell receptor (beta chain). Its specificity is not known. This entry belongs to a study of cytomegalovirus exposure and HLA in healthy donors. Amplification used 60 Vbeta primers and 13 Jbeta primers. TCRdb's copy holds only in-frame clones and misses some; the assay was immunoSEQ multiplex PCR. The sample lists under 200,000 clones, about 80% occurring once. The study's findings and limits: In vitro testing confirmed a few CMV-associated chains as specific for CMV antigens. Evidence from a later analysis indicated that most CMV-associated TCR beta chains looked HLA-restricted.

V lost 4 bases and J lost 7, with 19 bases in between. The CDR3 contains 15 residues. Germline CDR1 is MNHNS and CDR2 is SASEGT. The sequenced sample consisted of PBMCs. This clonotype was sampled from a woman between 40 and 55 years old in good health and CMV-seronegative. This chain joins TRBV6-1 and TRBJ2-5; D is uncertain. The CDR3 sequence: CASSAPTGPKGTQYF. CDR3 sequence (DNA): TGTGCCAGCAGTGCTCCGACTGGCCCCAAAGGGACCCAGTACTTC.